These 3 T cell receptor beta chains were sequenced from one sample in a study of shared clonotypes between healthy human individuals. Sequenced by immunoSEQ multiplex PCR; TCRdb stores in-frame clones only, minus some. The repertoire consists of over a million clones, with about four fifths occurring once and the leading ten covering 0.5% to 0.6%. Sequencing was done on a sample of memory CD4+ T cells from PBMCs. Noted subset: CD45RA-negative fraction. These receptors came from a man aged 18-30 years in good health. Some clones in this sample may be carry-over from other donors' samples.

This clone has ten or more counts. Additional DNA sequences in this sample encode the identical CDR3. The chain carries TRBV5-8 and TRBJ2-2; D not certain. The germline V gene has CDR1 SGHTS and CDR2 YDEGEE. The CDR3 has 15 residues. Trimming took off 0 bases at V and 0 bases at J, with 6 bases between the two ends. The chain's CDR3 is CASSLVGANTGELFF. In nucleotides, the CDR3 is TGTGCCAGCAGCTTGGTCGGTGCGAACACCGGGGAGCTGTTTTTT. Together with reference TRBV5-8 and TRBJ2-2, the CDR3 gives the full variable domain: EAGVTQSPTHLIKTRGQQATLRCSPISGHTSVYWYQQALGLGLQFLLWYDEGEERNRGNFPPRFSGRQFPNYSSELNVNALELEDSALYLCASSLVGANTGELFFGEGSRLTVL.

The chain links TRBV9 to TRBJ2-6; D is unclear. The germline V and J ends were trimmed by 1 base and 4 bases, with 12 bases remaining between them. The germline V gene encodes CDR1 SGDLS and CDR2 YYNGEE. CDR3 length: 16 amino acids. CDR3 sequence: CASSVLGTLGANVLTF. The CDR3 region has the DNA TGTGCCAGCAGCGTACTGGGAACTCTGGGGGCCAACGTCCTGACTTTC. The full variable domain, rest sourced from reference TRBV9 and TRBJ2-6, is DSGVTQTPKHLITATGQRVTLRCSPRSGDLSVYWYQQSLDQGLQFLIQYYNGEERAKGNILERFSAQQFPDLHSELNLSSLELGDSALYFCASSVLGTLGANVLTFGAGSRLTVL.

Here the CDR3 reads CASSPPGTTAYEQYF. Here the CDR3 DNA reads TGTGCCAGCAGTCCCCCCGGGACCACCGCCTACGAGCAGTACTTC. The chain couples TRBV28 to TRBJ2-7; possibly TRBD1 or TRBD2 for D (5 bases each). Germline CDR1 and CDR2: MDHEN and SYDVKM. V lost 5 bases, J lost 2 bases, and 16 bases lay in between. The CDR3 length is 15 residues.